One and the same sample provided the 10 T cell receptor beta chains below, sequenced in a study of shared clonotypes between healthy human individuals. Clones were read by immunoSEQ multiplex PCR, and TCRdb kept only the in-frame ones, dropping some. The sample shows 450,000 to 500,000 clones, over 70% of them seen only once. Specimen: PBMCs. These receptors were collected from a woman aged 40 to 50 in good health. Some clones in this sample may be carry-over from other donors' samples.

CDR3 sequence: CASSQDLAELSYNEQFF. The CDR3 region has the DNA TGTGCCAGCAGCCAAGATTTGGCGGAGCTCTCCTACAATGAGCAGTTCTTC. The rearrangement joins TRBV4-2 to TRBJ2-1; no clear D. V dropped 0 bases and J dropped 0 bases, with 12 bases sitting between them. Germline V gene lookup returns CDR1 LGHNA and CDR2 YNFKEQ. The length of the CDR3 is 17 residues.

The chain has TRBV7-2 and TRBJ2-2; 8 bases line up with TRBD2. This CDR3 is built from 15 residues. Losses at the gene ends were 5 bases for V and 1 base for J; bases not matched to a gene: 3. CDR1 and CDR2 (germline): SGHTA, FQGNSA. CDR3 protein: CASSPLAENTGELFF. In DNA form, the CDR3 reads TGTGCCAGCAGCCCACTAGCGGAGAACACCGGGGAGCTGTTTTTT.

The chain couples TRBV28 to TRBJ2-6; D tentatively reads TRBD1 or TRBD2 (5 bases each). The V end lost 1 base, the J end lost 6 bases, and 10 bases lay between the germline ends. CDR1 and CDR2 (germline): MDHEN, SYDVKM. The CDR3 runs 15 residues. CDR3 bases: TGTGCCAGCAGTTTATTTGGGGGTGAGGCCAACGTCCTGACTTTC. Its translation is CASSLFGGEANVLTF.

The chain links TRBV28 to TRBJ2-1, with D hard to call. This CDR3 contains 13 residues. CDR1 and CDR2 (germline): MDHEN, SYDVKM. Trimming removed 6 bases at V and 0 bases at J, with 6 bases between. The CDR3, as DNA: TGTGCCAGCAGGGGGTTCTCCTACAATGAGCAGTTCTTC. This encodes CASRGFSYNEQFF.

The chain combines TRBV6-1 with TRBJ2-7; D possibly corresponds to TRBD1 (5 bases). V was clipped by 7 bases and J by 4 bases, with 8 bases between them. The germline CDR1 and CDR2 sequences are MNHNS and SASEGT. The CDR3 is 11 residues long. The CDR3 bases are TGTGCCAGCAACAACAGGTACGAGCAGTACTTC. As protein: CASNNRYEQYF.

This chain uses TRBV7-3 with TRBJ2-7; 8 nucleotides line up with TRBD2. The CDR3 is 16 amino acids. CDR1 SGHTA and CDR2 FQGTGA come from the germline V gene. Trimming at V came to 5 bases and at J to 9 bases, leaving 18 bases not matched to a gene. CDR3 amino acids: CASSPGGASGFVWQYF. For the CDR3, the DNA is TGTGCCAGCAGCCCGGGGGGAGCTAGCGGGTTTGTGTGGCAGTACTTC.

The chain couples TRBV28 to TRBJ1-5; D call uncertain. V lost 6 bases and J lost 6, with 9 bases in between. Germline V CDR1 and CDR2: MDHEN, SYDVKM. The CDR3 covers 12 residues. The CDR3 here is CASSTGRQPQHF. The CDR3 region has the DNA TGTGCCAGCAGCACGGGTCGTCAGCCCCAGCATTTT.

The chain uses TRBV7-9 and TRBJ2-7; D is unclear. Trimming removed 4 bases from V and 2 bases from J, with 15 bases in between. Germline V gene data show CDR1 as SEHNR and CDR2 as FQNEAQ (reference sequence). This CDR3 is 15 amino acids long. The chain's CDR3 is CASSSLTVSPYEQYF. The CDR3 DNA follows: TGTGCCAGCAGCTCGCTCACCGTCAGTCCCTACGAGCAGTACTTC.

A note on this clone: This is likely an artifact of a read error, given a far larger clone one base away. Additional DNA sequences in this sample encode the identical CDR3. CDR3 nucleotide sequence: TGCGCCAGCAGTCCGACAGGTGGGGGGGCCGAAGCTTTCTTT. It is translated as CASSPTGGGAEAFF. V is TRBV10-1 and J is TRBJ1-1; D possibly corresponds to TRBD1 (6 bases). Germline values: CDR1 WNHNN, CDR2 SYGVQD (reference sequence). Trimming removed 5 bases at V and 8 bases at J, with 18 bases between. The CDR3 length is 14 residues.

CDR3 protein: CATSRDSAGRLYEQYF. The CDR3 DNA is TGTGCCACCAGCAGAGATAGTGCAGGGCGTCTTTACGAGCAGTACTTC. The chain has TRBV15 and TRBJ2-7; D is perhaps TRBD1 (5 bases). The ends were cut back, 0 bases at V and 4 bases at J, with 16 bases in the middle. CDR3 length: 16 amino acids. Germline assignment: CDR1 LNHNV and CDR2 YYDKDF (reference sequence).